Shown below are 29 T cell receptor beta chains from a single sample sequenced in a study of cytomegalovirus exposure and HLA in healthy donors. Primers for the PCR totalled 60 Vbeta and 13 Jbeta. Using immunoSEQ multiplex PCR, the repertoire was profiled, and TCRdb retains in-frame clones only, with some absent. Its listing shows about 130,000 clones. The specimen was PBMCs. Receptors originate from a man aged 18-30 years in good health and CMV-seronegative.

The rearrangement joins TRBV5-6 to TRBJ2-3, with 9 bases aligning to TRBD2. Losses at the gene ends were 0 bases for V and 3 bases for J; bases not matched to a gene: 5. CDR3 size: 16 residues. CDR1 is SGHDT, CDR2 YYEEEE, per germline. The CDR3 spells CASSLGRGGETDTQYF. The CDR3 nucleotides read TGTGCCAGCAGCTTGGGGCGGGGGGGCGAAACAGATACGCAGTATTTT.

This chain joins TRBV9 and TRBJ2-2; D gene uncertain. V was cut by 1 base and J by 8 bases, with 9 bases left in between. The length of the CDR3 is 13 residues. Germline CDR1 reads SGDLS; CDR2 reads YYNGEE. CDR3 in amino acids: CASSVTLWGELFF. The CDR3 region has the DNA TGTGCCAGCAGCGTAACCCTATGGGGGGAGCTGTTTTTT.

The chain is built from TRBV7-3 and TRBJ2-1; 7 bases are shared with TRBD2. The J segment lost 5 bases and the V segment lost 5 bases, leaving 18 bases of the junction unmatched. The CDR3 contains 18 residues. Germline V gives CDR1 SGHTA, CDR2 FQGTGA. CDR3 bases: TGTGCCAGCAGCCCTCGACAGAAACTAGCGTTGGGTCACAATGAGCAGTTCTTC. Translated, it gives CASSPRQKLALGHNEQFF.

V is TRBV10-3 and J is TRBJ2-7, with 8 positions matching TRBD2. The CDR3 has 14 residues. V lost 10 bases to trimming and J lost 3 bases; unmatched junction nucleotides: 11. The germline V gene has CDR1 ENHRY and CDR2 SYGVKD. DNA for the CDR3: TGTGCCACCCGGGAGGGGCGCCGTGACTACGAGCAGTACTTC. It codes for CATREGRRDYEQYF.

This chain connects TRBV30 to TRBJ1-4, with 7 bases fitting TRBD1. Per the germline V gene, CDR1 is GTSNPN and CDR2 is SVGIG (reference sequence). The CDR3 spans 14 residues. V was clipped by 5 bases and J by 6 bases; unmatched bases: 9. The CDR3 loop is CAWGDGTAYEKLFF. The CDR3 DNA sequence: TGTGCCTGGGGGGACGGGACAGCGTATGAAAAACTGTTTTTT.

The CDR3 coding sequence is TGTGCCAGCAGTTACACCGGGGTCACAGATACGCAGTATTTT. Translated: CASSYTGVTDTQYF. The rearrangement joins TRBV6-6 to TRBJ2-3; D is perhaps TRBD2 (5 bases). Trimming took off 2 bases at V and 2 bases at J, with 8 bases between the two ends. The CDR3 sequence is 14 residues long. Germline V gene data show CDR1 as MNHNY and CDR2 as SVGAGI (reference sequence).

This rearrangement joins TRBV5-6 to TRBJ2-7, with D possibly matching TRBD1 (6 bases). Trimming cost V 2 bases and J 2 bases, with 11 bases left between them. Germline V gene sequence: CDR1 SGHDT, CDR2 YYEEEE. There are 14 residues in the CDR3. The chain's CDR3 is CASSFGDTAYEQYF. The CDR3, as DNA: TGTGCCAGCAGCTTTGGGGACACCGCCTACGAGCAGTACTTC.

The chain carries TRBV19 and TRBJ1-2; TRBD1 is a possible D gene (6 bases). CDR1 and CDR2 from the germline V gene are LNHDA and SQIVND (reference sequence). V was shortened by 6 bases and J by 4 bases, with 12 bases between the two germline ends. The CDR3 loop spans 13 amino acids. The CDR3 sequence: CASRTTGSYGYTF. The DNA for the CDR3 is TGTGCCAGTAGAACTACAGGGAGCTATGGCTACACCTTC.

The V gene is TRBV28, the J gene TRBJ2-6; D is possibly TRBD1 (6 bases). CDR1 and CDR2 (germline): MDHEN, SYDVKM. The V end was cut by 5 bases, the J end by 0 bases, with 14 bases between. The CDR3 consists of 17 residues. Written as DNA, the CDR3 is TGTGCCAGCAGTCTCCGGGACACCCTCTCTGGGGCCAACGTCCTGACTTTC. This encodes CASSLRDTLSGANVLTF.

The chain recombines TRBV5-6 with TRBJ2-7; D is possibly TRBD1 (5 bases). The germline V gene has CDR1 SGHDT and CDR2 YYEEEE. This CDR3 has 15 residues. V was cut by 5 bases and J by 0 bases, with 15 bases left in between. CDR3 DNA: TGTGCCAGCAGTCCCATAGGGGCTAGCTCCTACGAGCAGTACTTC. It specifies CASSPIGASSYEQYF.

The genes are TRBV7-2 and TRBJ1-1; 7 bases are shared with TRBD1. The germline gives CDR1 SGHTA, CDR2 FQGNSA. The CDR3 has 15 amino acids. V lost 5 bases and J lost 1; bases outside the gene matches: 7. This chain's CDR3 is CASSARQGPNTEAFF. The CDR3 bases are TGTGCCAGCAGCGCCCGACAGGGTCCGAACACTGAAGCTTTCTTT.

The chain links TRBV6-5 to TRBJ2-7, with 7 nucleotides matching TRBD1. The CDR3 extends over 15 amino acids. Germline-derived CDR1 and CDR2 are MNHEY and SVGAGI. V shed 3 bases, J shed 3 bases, and the junction held 8 bases outside the gene matches. DNA for the CDR3: TGTGCCAGCAGTTATCAAGGGGGCGGCTTCTACGAGCAGTACTTC. Its translation is CASSYQGGGFYEQYF.

CDR3 in amino acids: CATHGDGGVYEQYF. DNA for the CDR3: TGTGCCACACATGGGGACGGGGGAGTGTACGAGCAGTACTTC. This chain connects TRBV30 to TRBJ2-7; D is possibly TRBD2 (6 bases). In germline, CDR1 is GTSNPN, CDR2 SVGIG (reference sequence). This CDR3 has 14 amino acids. Trimming left V 8 bases short and J 4 bases short, with 21 bases between.

V usage is TRBV5-1 and J usage is TRBJ2-7; D call uncertain. Germline V CDR1 and CDR2: SGHRS, YFSETQ. The CDR3 contains 17 residues. The V and J ends lost 1 base and 3 bases respectively, with 20 bases between them. The CDR3 region is CASSLSSPYDHYYEQYF. The CDR3, as DNA: TGCGCCAGCAGCTTGTCTTCCCCCTACGATCACTACTACGAGCAGTACTTC.

The chain has TRBV4-2 and TRBJ2-5; 8 nucleotides align to TRBD1. Germline V gene sequence: CDR1 LGHNA, CDR2 YNFKEQ. Trimming took 4 bases from V and 5 from J; bases not matched to a gene: 9. The CDR3 totals 15 residues. The CDR3 DNA follows: TGTGCCAGCAGCCCCCTCCGGACAGGGCGCGAGACCCAGTACTTC. This gives the protein CASSPLRTGRETQYF.

This chain uses TRBV18 with TRBJ2-7, with TRBD2 matching 7 bases. V was pared by 5 bases and J by 0 bases, with 10 bases of the junction left unmatched. This CDR3 is 16 amino acids long. CDR1 is KGHSH and CDR2 is LQKENI in the germline V gene. The CDR3 loop is CASSAFNSGLSYEQYF. The CDR3 DNA sequence: TGTGCCAGCTCAGCGTTTAATAGCGGGCTCTCCTACGAGCAGTACTTC.

A remark on this clone: Within the sample, other DNA sequences also encode this same CDR3. The CDR3 bases are TGCAGCGTTGCAAGGGACAGGGGCACTGAAGCTTTCTTT. Translation: CSVARDRGTEAFF. The chain joins TRBV29-1 to TRBJ1-1; 10 bases align to TRBD1. Germline V lookup: CDR1 SQVTM, CDR2 ANQGSEA. Trimming at V came to 4 bases and at J to 4 bases, leaving 3 bases not matched to a gene. The CDR3 runs to 13 residues.

The chain is built from TRBV18 and TRBJ2-7; 12 bases are a match to TRBD1. Germline lookup yields CDR1 KGHSH and CDR2 LQKENI. The length of the CDR3 is 15 residues. V shed 3 bases and J 5 bases; nucleotides not matched to a gene: 5. Written as DNA, the CDR3 is TGTGCCAGCTCACCTCTGGGACAGGGGGCCCACGAGCAGTACTTC. It specifies CASSPLGQGAHEQYF.

The chain has TRBV11-1 and TRBJ2-7; D uncertain. The V end was cut by 3 bases, the J end by 2 bases, with 8 bases between. Germline loops: CDR1 SGHAT, CDR2 FQDESV (reference sequence). The CDR3 loop spans 13 amino acids. Here the CDR3 reads CASSFSTAYEQYF. In DNA, the CDR3 is TGTGCCAGCAGCTTTAGTACCGCCTACGAGCAGTACTTC.

The chain joins TRBV5-1 to TRBJ2-1; TRBD2 matches 11 bases. The germline V gene encodes CDR1 SGHRS and CDR2 YFSETQ. The V segment lost 4 bases and the J segment 6 bases; nucleotides outside the gene matches: 9. The CDR3 extends over 16 amino acids. CDR3 coding DNA: TGCGCCAGCAGCAGGGGGGCCGGGACTAGCGGCAATGAGCAGTTCTTC. This translates into CASSRGAGTSGNEQFF.

V gene TRBV7-2 combines with J gene TRBJ2-5; no clear D gene. V dropped 0 bases and J dropped 4 bases, with 3 bases sitting between them. CDR3 length equals 12 residues. Germline V gene sequence: CDR1 SGHTA, CDR2 FQGNSA. CDR3 region: CASSLALETQYF. The CDR3 DNA follows: TGTGCCAGCAGCTTAGCCCTAGAGACCCAGTACTTC.

This chain uses TRBV4-1 with TRBJ1-1; the D gene is possibly TRBD1 (6 bases). There are 14 residues in the CDR3. V was pared by 5 bases and J by 6 bases, with 16 bases between. Per the germline V gene, CDR1 is MGHRA and CDR2 is YSYEKL. The CDR3 sequence is CASSAYRDISEAFF. CDR3 DNA: TGCGCCAGCAGCGCATACCGGGACATCTCTGAAGCTTTCTTT.

The genes are TRBV28 and TRBJ1-1; unclear D gene. The V end lost 6 bases, the J end lost 6 bases, and 14 bases lay between the germline ends. The CDR3 covers 13 residues. Germline CDR1 MDHEN, CDR2 SYDVKM. This CDR3 is CASSRRERAEAFF. The DNA for the CDR3 is TGTGCCAGCAGCCGCCGGGAAAGGGCTGAAGCTTTCTTT.

The genes are TRBV19 and TRBJ1-5; no firm D call. This CDR3 has 13 residues. Trimming left V 9 bases short and J 9 bases short, with 18 bases between. Germline CDR1 LNHDA, CDR2 SQIVND (reference sequence). Here the CDR3 reads CASVPGINGPQHF. The CDR3 coding sequence is TGTGCCAGCGTGCCCGGGATCAATGGGCCCCAGCATTTT.

The chain is built from TRBV6-1 and TRBJ1-5, with D unclear. This CDR3 is built from 14 residues. Trimming stripped 6 bases from V and 7 bases from J, with 16 bases between. The germline gives CDR1 MNHNS, CDR2 SASEGT. The CDR3 is CASRGWREGQPQHF. The CDR3 DNA follows: TGTGCCAGCAGGGGCTGGAGGGAAGGACAGCCCCAGCATTTT.

V and J are TRBV9 and TRBJ2-1; tentative D call: TRBD2 (6 bases). CDR1 is SGDLS and CDR2 is YYNGEE in the germline V gene. This CDR3 contains 14 residues. Between the trimmed V and J ends, which lost 3 bases and 10 bases, there was a span of 17 bases. In nucleotides, the CDR3 is TGTGCCAGCAGCGCACGGGAGCAATCGGAAGAGCAGTTCTTC. Its translation: CASSAREQSEEQFF.

The chain combines TRBV7-6 with TRBJ2-3, with D possibly TRBD1 on 5 matching bases. This CDR3 contains 17 residues. The germline V and J ends were trimmed by 2 bases and 4 bases, with 19 bases remaining between them. Germline CDR1 and CDR2: SGHVS and FNYEAQ. This CDR3 reads CASSLLGVLSFPDTQYF. The CDR3 DNA is TGTGCCAGCAGCTTATTAGGGGTGTTATCTTTCCCAGATACGCAGTATTTT.

The rearrangement links TRBV4-2 to TRBJ2-7, with TRBD2 matching over 8 bases. The CDR3 sequence is 16 residues long. The V segment lost 0 bases and the J segment 3 bases; nucleotides outside the gene matches: 7. The germline V gene has CDR1 LGHNA and CDR2 YNFKEQ. The CDR3 protein is CASSQEASGSFYEQYF. The CDR3 bases are TGTGCCAGCAGCCAAGAAGCGAGCGGGAGTTTCTACGAGCAGTACTTC.

V and J are TRBV7-9 and TRBJ2-5, with 10 bases fitting TRBD2. CDR3 length: 19 residues. Trimming cost V 3 bases and J 4 bases; bases outside gene matches: 17. Looked up from germline, CDR1 is SEHNR and CDR2 is FQNEAQ (reference sequence). This CDR3 reads CASSFPYPGLADVSETQYF. The CDR3 coding sequence is TGTGCCAGCAGCTTTCCCTACCCCGGACTAGCGGACGTGTCAGAGACCCAGTACTTC.